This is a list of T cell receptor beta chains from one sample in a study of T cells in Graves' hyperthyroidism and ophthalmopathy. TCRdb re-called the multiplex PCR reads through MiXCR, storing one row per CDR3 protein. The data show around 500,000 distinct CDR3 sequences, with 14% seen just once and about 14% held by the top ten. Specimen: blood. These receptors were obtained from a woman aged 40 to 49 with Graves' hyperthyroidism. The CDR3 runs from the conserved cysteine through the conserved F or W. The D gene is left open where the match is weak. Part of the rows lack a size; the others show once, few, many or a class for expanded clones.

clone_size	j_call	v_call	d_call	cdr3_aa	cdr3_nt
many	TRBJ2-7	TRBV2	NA	CASRTTYEQYF	TGTGCCAGCAGAACCACCTACGAGCAGTACTTC
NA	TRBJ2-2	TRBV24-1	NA	CATQWSGLNTGELFF	TGTGCCACCCAGTGGAGCGGGTTGAACACCGGGGAGCTGTTTTTT
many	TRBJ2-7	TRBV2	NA	CASSTNRVGASYEQYF	TGTGCCAGCAGCACAAACAGGGTAGGGGCCTCCTACGAGCAGTACTTC
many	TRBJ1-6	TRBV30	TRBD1	CAGTGASYNSPLHF	TGTGCCGGGACAGGGGCGTCCTATAATTCACCCCTCCACTTT
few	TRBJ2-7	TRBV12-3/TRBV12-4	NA	CASSFILSEQYF	TGTGCCAGCAGTTTTATCCTCTCCGAGCAGTACTTC
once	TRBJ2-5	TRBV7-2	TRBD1	CASSLASVTGGAVTQYF	TGTGCCAGCAGCTTAGCGTCCGTTACAGGGGGCGCGGTGACCCAGTACTTC
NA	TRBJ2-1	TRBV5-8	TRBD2	CASSQDLAGGPRNEQFF	TGTGCCAGCAGCCAAGACCTAGCGGGAGGGCCGCGTAATGAGCAGTTCTTC
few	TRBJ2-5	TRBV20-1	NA	CSASFRFQETQYF	TGCAGTGCTAGTTTCAGGTTCCAAGAGACCCAGTACTTC
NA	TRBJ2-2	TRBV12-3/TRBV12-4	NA	CASSKWNTGELFF	TGTGCCAGCAGCAAGTGGAACACCGGGGAGCTGTTTTTT
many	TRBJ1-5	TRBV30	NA	CAWSGGGNQPQHF	TGTGCCTGGAGTGGTGGGGGGAATCAGCCCCAGCATTTT
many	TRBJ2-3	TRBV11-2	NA	CASSLELHTDTQYF	TGTGCCAGCAGCTTAGAACTCCACACAGATACGCAGTATTTT
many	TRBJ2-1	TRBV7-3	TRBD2	CASSRGLASDEQFF	TGTGCCAGCAGCCGAGGACTAGCGTCGGATGAGCAGTTCTTC
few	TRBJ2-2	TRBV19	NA	CASSIQIALPGELFF	TGTGCCAGTAGTATTCAGATTGCGCTCCCCGGGGAGCTGTTTTTT
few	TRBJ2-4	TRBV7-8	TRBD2	CASSLASGVANIQYF	TGTGCCAGCAGCTTAGCTAGCGGGGTTGCGAACATTCAGTACTTC
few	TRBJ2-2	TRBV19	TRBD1	CASSTAGGGTGELFF	TGTGCCAGTAGTACGGCAGGGGGCGGCACCGGGGAGCTGTTTTTT
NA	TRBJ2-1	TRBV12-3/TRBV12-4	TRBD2	CASSVSGALRYEQFF	TGTGCCAGCAGCGTTAGCGGGGCGTTGCGGTATGAGCAGTTCTTC
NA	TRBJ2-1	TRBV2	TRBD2	CASSEESTGTSGRVNEQFF	TGTGCCAGCAGTGAAGAGTCAACCGGGACTAGCGGGAGGGTCAATGAGCAGTTCTTC
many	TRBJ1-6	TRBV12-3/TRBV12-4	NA	CASSLGSSGLFGGLNSPLHF	TGTGCCAGCAGTTTAGGGAGTAGTGGTTTGTTCGGGGGGCTGAATTCACCCCTCCACTTT
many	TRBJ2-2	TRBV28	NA	CASSWMGRTGELFF	TGTGCCAGCAGTTGGATGGGGCGAACCGGGGAGCTGTTTTTT
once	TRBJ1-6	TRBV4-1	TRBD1	CASSQDTGGRSPLHF	TGCGCCAGCAGCCAAGACACAGGGGGCCGTTCACCCCTCCACTTT
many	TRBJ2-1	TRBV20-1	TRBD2	CSAGLASYNEQFF	TGCAGTGCCGGACTAGCGAGTTACAATGAGCAGTTCTTC
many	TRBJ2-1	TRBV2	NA	CASSRSRDSRSYNEQFF	TGTGCCAGCAGTCGTTCCCGGGACTCCCGTTCCTACAATGAGCAGTTCTTC
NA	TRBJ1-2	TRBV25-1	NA	CASSEWGIYGYTF	TGTGCCAGCAGTGAATGGGGGATCTATGGCTACACCTTC
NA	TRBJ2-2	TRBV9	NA	CASGTRTGELFF	TGTGCCAGCGGGACACGGACCGGGGAGCTGTTTTTT
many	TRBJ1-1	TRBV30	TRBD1	CASKGDRGMNTEAFF	TGTGCCTCCAAAGGGGACAGGGGTATGAACACTGAAGCTTTCTTT
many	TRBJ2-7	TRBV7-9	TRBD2	CASSLGAGVREQYF	TGTGCCAGCAGCTTAGGGGCGGGAGTGAGGGAGCAGTACTTC
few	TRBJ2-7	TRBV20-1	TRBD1	CSARDGRGRVEQYF	TGCAGTGCTAGAGATGGCAGGGGGCGGGTGGAGCAGTACTTC
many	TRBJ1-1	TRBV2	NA	CASNKELSNTEAFF	TGTGCCAGCAATAAAGAGCTTTCGAACACTGAAGCTTTCTTT
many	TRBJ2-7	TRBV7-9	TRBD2	CASSHGLAGVVDYEQYF	TGTGCCAGCAGCCATGGACTAGCGGGAGTCGTAGACTACGAGCAGTACTTC
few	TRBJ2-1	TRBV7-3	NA	CASSVSASYNEQFF	TGTGCCAGCAGCGTAAGCGCCTCCTACAATGAGCAGTTCTTC
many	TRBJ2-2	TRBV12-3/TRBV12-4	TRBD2	CASKTQRDEMNTGELFF	TGTGCCAGCAAAACACAGCGGGACGAGATGAACACCGGGGAGCTGTTTTTT